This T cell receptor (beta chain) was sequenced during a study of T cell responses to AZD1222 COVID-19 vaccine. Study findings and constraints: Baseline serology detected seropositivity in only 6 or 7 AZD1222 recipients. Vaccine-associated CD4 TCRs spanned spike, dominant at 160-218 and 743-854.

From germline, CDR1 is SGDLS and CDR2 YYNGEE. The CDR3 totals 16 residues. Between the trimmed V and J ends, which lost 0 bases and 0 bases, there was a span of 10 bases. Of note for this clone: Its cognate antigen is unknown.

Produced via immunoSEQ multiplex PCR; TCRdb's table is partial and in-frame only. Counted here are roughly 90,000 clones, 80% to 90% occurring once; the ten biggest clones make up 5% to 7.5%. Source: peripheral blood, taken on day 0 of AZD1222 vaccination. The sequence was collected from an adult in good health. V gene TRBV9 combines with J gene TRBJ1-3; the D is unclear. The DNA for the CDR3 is TGTGCCAGCAGCGTAGGTATGCCCCGCTCTGGAAACACCATATATTTT. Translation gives CASSVGMPRSGNTIYF.